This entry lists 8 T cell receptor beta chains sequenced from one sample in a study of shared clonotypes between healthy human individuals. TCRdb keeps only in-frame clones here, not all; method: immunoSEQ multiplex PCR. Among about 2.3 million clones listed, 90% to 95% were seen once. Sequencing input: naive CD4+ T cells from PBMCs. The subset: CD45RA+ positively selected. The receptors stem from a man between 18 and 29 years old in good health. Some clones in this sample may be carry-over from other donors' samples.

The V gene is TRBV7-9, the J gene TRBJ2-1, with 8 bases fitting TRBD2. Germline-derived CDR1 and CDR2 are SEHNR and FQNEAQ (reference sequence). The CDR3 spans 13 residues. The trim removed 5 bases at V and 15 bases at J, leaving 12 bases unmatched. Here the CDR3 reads CASSAMTSAEGFF. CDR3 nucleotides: TGTGCCAGCAGCGCAATGACTAGCGCGGAAGGGTTCTTC.

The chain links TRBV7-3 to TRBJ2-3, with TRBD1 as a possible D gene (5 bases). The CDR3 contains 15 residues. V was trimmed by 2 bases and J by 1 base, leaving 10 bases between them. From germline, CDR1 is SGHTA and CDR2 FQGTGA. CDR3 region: CASSLGAGRTDTQYF. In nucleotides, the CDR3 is TGTGCCAGCAGCTTAGGCGCAGGGCGCACAGATACGCAGTATTTT.

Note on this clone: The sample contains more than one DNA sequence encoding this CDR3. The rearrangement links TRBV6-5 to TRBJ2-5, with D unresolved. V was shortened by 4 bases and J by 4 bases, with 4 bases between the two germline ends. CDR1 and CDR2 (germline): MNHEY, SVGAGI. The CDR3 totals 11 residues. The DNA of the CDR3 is TGTGCCAGCAGTTCCCCAGAGACCCAGTACTTC. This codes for CASSSPETQYF.

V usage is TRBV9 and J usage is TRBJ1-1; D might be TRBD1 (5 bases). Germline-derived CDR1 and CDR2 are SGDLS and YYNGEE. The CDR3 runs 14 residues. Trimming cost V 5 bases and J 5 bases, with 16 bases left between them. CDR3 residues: CASSGTTGSTEAFF. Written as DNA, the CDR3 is TGTGCCAGCAGTGGAACTACAGGTTCGACTGAAGCTTTCTTT. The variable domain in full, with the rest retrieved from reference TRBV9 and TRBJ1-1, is DSGVTQTPKHLITATGQRVTLRCSPRSGDLSVYWYQQSLDQGLQFLIQYYNGEERAKGNILERFSAQQFPDLHSELNLSSLELGDSALYFCASSGTTGSTEAFFGQGTRLTVV.

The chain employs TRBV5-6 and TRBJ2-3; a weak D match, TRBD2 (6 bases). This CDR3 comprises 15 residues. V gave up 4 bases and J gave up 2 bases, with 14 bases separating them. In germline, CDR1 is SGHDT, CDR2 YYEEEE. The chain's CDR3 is CASSAGLVPTDTQYF. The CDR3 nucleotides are TGTGCCAGCAGCGCGGGACTGGTCCCCACAGATACGCAGTATTTT.

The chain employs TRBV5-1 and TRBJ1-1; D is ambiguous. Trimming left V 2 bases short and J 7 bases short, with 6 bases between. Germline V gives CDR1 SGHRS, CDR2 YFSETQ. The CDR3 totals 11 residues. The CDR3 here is CASSFPGEAFF. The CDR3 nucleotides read TGCGCCAGCAGCTTCCCCGGTGAAGCTTTCTTT.

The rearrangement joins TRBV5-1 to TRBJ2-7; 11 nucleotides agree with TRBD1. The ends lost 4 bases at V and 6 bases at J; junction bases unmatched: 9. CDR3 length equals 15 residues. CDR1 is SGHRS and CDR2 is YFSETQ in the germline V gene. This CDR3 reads CASSRGTGGSGEQYF. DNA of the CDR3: TGCGCCAGCAGCAGAGGGACAGGGGGATCGGGCGAGCAGTACTTC.

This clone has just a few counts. CDR3 in amino acids: CASSLSWFYREKLFF. The DNA of the CDR3 is TGTGCCAGCAGTTTGTCGTGGTTTTATCGGGAAAAACTGTTTTTT. This chain connects TRBV27 to TRBJ1-4, with no clear D. Germline CDR1 is MNHEY and CDR2 is SMNVEV (reference sequence). The CDR3 runs to 15 residues. Trimming took off 3 bases at V and 8 bases at J, with 16 bases between the two ends.